The T cell receptor (beta chain) under discussion was sequenced for a study of beta chain features in type 1 diabetes. Expressed TCRB transcripts were sequenced because the entire RNA isolate underwent reverse transcription. Clones were sequenced by immunoSEQ multiplex PCR, and TCRdb holds only the in-frame ones, with some missing. This sample has under 300,000 clones, with roughly 20% found just once. Findings and caveats of the study: Patients and controls would share equally any PCR tilt toward shorter templates. Shorter TCRB CDR3s, moderately but significantly so, were found in Type 1 diabetes patients in all four CD4+ subsets.

This clone was counted only a few times. What it recognizes is unknown. The CDR3 length is 13 residues. V was cut by 2 bases and J by 7 bases, with 12 bases left in between. Germline values: CDR1 SGHNT, CDR2 YYREEE (reference sequence). The source material was naive CD4+ T cells from blood. The chain links TRBV5-4 to TRBJ2-5; tentative D call: TRBD2 (6 bases). The TCR was taken from a woman between 40 and 50 years old with type 1 diabetes. CDR3: CASSFTGRTTQYF. The CDR3 DNA reads TGTGCCAGCAGCTTTACGGGGAGGACGACCCAGTACTTC. Together with reference TRBV5-4 and TRBJ2-5, the CDR3 gives the full variable domain: ETGVTQSPTHLIKTRGQQVTLRCSSQSGHNTVSWYQQALGQGPQFIFQYYREEENGRGNFPPRFSGLQFPNYSSELNVNALELDDSALYLCASSFTGRTTQYFGPGTRLLVL.